Listed below are T cell receptor beta chains from one sample, sequenced in a study of naive and memory T cell subsets. TCRdb reprocessed the UMI-ligation and nested PCR reads with MiXCR, giving one entry per CDR3 protein. The data contain some 82,000 distinct CDR3 sequences, about 10% of them singletons. Sequencing was done on a sample of naive CD8+ T cells from blood. The receptors were sampled from a human donor in good health. CDR3s include the opening cysteine and the closing phenylalanine or tryptophan. The order of the fields is D gene, V gene, clone size, J gene, CDR3 protein, CDR3 DNA. D genes are given only for firm matches. Clone size is not always given. Where it is, it says once, few, many or a class for expanded clones.

d_call: -; v_call: TRBV20-1; clone_size: medium-sized; j_call: TRBJ1-4; cdr3_aa: CSARDITNEKLFF; cdr3_nt: TGCAGTGCTAGAGATATAACTAATGAAAAACTGTTTTTT
d_call: -; v_call: TRBV27; clone_size: -; j_call: TRBJ1-2; cdr3_aa: CASSLTGLGYGYTF; cdr3_nt: TGTGCCAGCAGTTTGACAGGACTCGGCTATGGCTACACCTTC
d_call: -; v_call: TRBV2; clone_size: many; j_call: TRBJ2-5; cdr3_aa: CASTQWRGQETQYF; cdr3_nt: TGTGCCAGCACCCAATGGAGGGGTCAAGAGACCCAGTACTTC
d_call: -; v_call: TRBV12-3/TRBV12-4; clone_size: few; j_call: TRBJ2-1; cdr3_aa: CASGATHNEQFF; cdr3_nt: TGTGCCAGCGGGGCAACTCACAATGAGCAGTTCTTC
d_call: -; v_call: TRBV4-1; clone_size: many; j_call: TRBJ2-3; cdr3_aa: CASSPRQSGGTDTQYF; cdr3_nt: TGCGCCAGCAGCCCGCGACAGTCGGGGGGCACAGATACGCAGTATTTT
d_call: -; v_call: TRBV29-1; clone_size: few; j_call: TRBJ2-2; cdr3_aa: CSVVSLNTGELFF; cdr3_nt: TGCAGCGTTGTAAGTCTGAACACCGGGGAGCTGTTTTTT
d_call: TRBD2; v_call: TRBV7-7; clone_size: -; j_call: TRBJ2-2; cdr3_aa: CASSSPETSGTDTGELFF; cdr3_nt: TGTGCCAGCAGCTCCCCAGAGACTAGCGGGACGGACACCGGGGAGCTGTTTTTT
d_call: TRBD1; v_call: TRBV27; clone_size: many; j_call: TRBJ1-1; cdr3_aa: CASSFEWTGVNTEAFF; cdr3_nt: TGTGCCAGCAGTTTTGAATGGACAGGGGTGAACACTGAAGCTTTCTTT
d_call: -; v_call: TRBV11-2; clone_size: many; j_call: TRBJ2-1; cdr3_aa: CASSQTTEVYNEQFF; cdr3_nt: TGTGCCAGCAGCCAAACTACCGAGGTCTACAATGAGCAGTTCTTC
d_call: -; v_call: TRBV4-1; clone_size: many; j_call: TRBJ2-1; cdr3_aa: CASSRMTSFNEQFF; cdr3_nt: TGCGCCAGCAGCCGTATGACTAGTTTTAATGAGCAGTTCTTC
d_call: -; v_call: TRBV27; clone_size: few; j_call: TRBJ2-7; cdr3_aa: CASSFSLVNPQYF; cdr3_nt: TGTGCCAGCAGTTTTTCCCTAGTGAATCCGCAGTACTTC
d_call: -; v_call: TRBV4-1; clone_size: -; j_call: TRBJ1-2; cdr3_aa: CASSQERAYGYTF; cdr3_nt: TGCGCCAGCAGCCAAGAGAGGGCCTATGGCTACACCTTC
d_call: -; v_call: TRBV4-2; clone_size: many; j_call: TRBJ2-7; cdr3_aa: CASSQDQGRLNEQYF; cdr3_nt: TGTGCCAGCAGCCAAGACCAGGGAAGACTGAACGAGCAGTACTTC
d_call: -; v_call: TRBV9; clone_size: -; j_call: TRBJ2-7; cdr3_aa: CASGSTYEQYF; cdr3_nt: TGTGCCAGCGGGAGCACCTACGAGCAGTACTTC
d_call: TRBD2; v_call: TRBV7-2; clone_size: few; j_call: TRBJ2-7; cdr3_aa: CASSPTRGSGNRNEQYF; cdr3_nt: TGTGCCAGCAGCCCCACCAGGGGTAGCGGGAATCGGAACGAGCAGTACTTC
d_call: -; v_call: TRBV9; clone_size: many; j_call: TRBJ2-7; cdr3_aa: CASSPLGGLLSYEQYF; cdr3_nt: TGTGCCAGCAGCCCACTCGGCGGACTTCTTTCCTACGAGCAGTACTTC
d_call: TRBD1; v_call: TRBV4-1; clone_size: many; j_call: TRBJ2-7; cdr3_aa: CASSQVWDSSYEQYF; cdr3_nt: TGCGCCAGCAGCCAAGTATGGGACAGCTCCTACGAGCAGTACTTC
d_call: -; v_call: TRBV29-1; clone_size: many; j_call: TRBJ1-1; cdr3_aa: CSVGGQRYTEAFF; cdr3_nt: TGCAGCGTTGGTGGACAGCGGTACACTGAAGCTTTCTTT
d_call: -; v_call: TRBV27; clone_size: few; j_call: TRBJ2-5; cdr3_aa: CASSADPQETQYF; cdr3_nt: TGTGCCAGCAGTGCTGACCCTCAAGAGACCCAGTACTTC
d_call: TRBD2; v_call: TRBV4-3; clone_size: few; j_call: TRBJ2-4; cdr3_aa: CASSQDLTSGTLAKNIQYF; cdr3_nt: TGCGCCAGCAGCCAAGATTTGACTAGCGGGACGTTAGCCAAAAACATTCAGTACTTC
d_call: -; v_call: TRBV7-8; clone_size: few; j_call: TRBJ2-5; cdr3_aa: CASSLAWTEETQYF; cdr3_nt: TGTGCCAGCAGCTTAGCGTGGACAGAAGAGACCCAGTACTTC
d_call: TRBD1; v_call: TRBV5-6; clone_size: few; j_call: TRBJ2-7; cdr3_aa: CASSPGQGVAYEQYF; cdr3_nt: TGTGCCAGCAGCCCAGGACAGGGGGTAGCCTACGAGCAGTACTTC
d_call: -; v_call: TRBV30; clone_size: many; j_call: TRBJ1-1; cdr3_aa: CAWSRFRDTEAFF; cdr3_nt: TGTGCCTGGTCGAGGTTTCGGGACACTGAAGCTTTCTTT
d_call: -; v_call: TRBV20-1; clone_size: many; j_call: TRBJ1-2; cdr3_aa: CSVPSGGYGYTF; cdr3_nt: TGCAGTGTCCCCAGTGGAGGCTATGGCTACACCTTC
d_call: -; v_call: TRBV9; clone_size: many; j_call: TRBJ1-1; cdr3_aa: CASSDLNTEAFF; cdr3_nt: TGTGCCAGCAGCGACCTTAACACTGAAGCTTTCTTT
d_call: -; v_call: TRBV20-1; clone_size: few; j_call: TRBJ2-7; cdr3_aa: CSAKTTAPYEQYF; cdr3_nt: TGCAGTGCTAAGACGACAGCACCCTACGAGCAGTACTTC
d_call: TRBD2; v_call: TRBV29-1; clone_size: many; j_call: TRBJ2-3; cdr3_aa: CSVDSGVSTDTQYF; cdr3_nt: TGCAGCGTTGATAGCGGGGTTAGCACAGATACGCAGTATTTT
d_call: TRBD2; v_call: TRBV7-6; clone_size: -; j_call: TRBJ2-3; cdr3_aa: CASSLGREFTDTQYF; cdr3_nt: TGTGCCAGCAGCTTGGGGCGGGAGTTTACAGATACGCAGTATTTT
d_call: TRBD2; v_call: TRBV10-3; clone_size: many; j_call: TRBJ2-7; cdr3_aa: CAISELLAGLNEQYF; cdr3_nt: TGTGCCATCAGTGAGTTACTAGCGGGTCTGAACGAGCAGTACTTC
d_call: -; v_call: TRBV15; clone_size: -; j_call: TRBJ2-1; cdr3_aa: CATSRVHGGEQFF; cdr3_nt: TGTGCCACCAGCAGAGTCCATGGGGGTGAGCAGTTCTTC
d_call: -; v_call: TRBV28; clone_size: -; j_call: TRBJ2-3; cdr3_aa: CASRVGTTNIDTQYF; cdr3_nt: TGTGCCAGCAGAGTCGGGACGACCAACATTGATACGCAGTATTTT
d_call: -; v_call: TRBV5-6; clone_size: -; j_call: TRBJ1-4; cdr3_aa: CASSLEPQGSGEKLFF; cdr3_nt: TGTGCCAGCAGCTTGGAGCCACAGGGCTCCGGTGAAAAACTGTTTTTT
d_call: -; v_call: TRBV6-1; clone_size: many; j_call: TRBJ2-3; cdr3_aa: CASSEFPRTGKSTDTQYF; cdr3_nt: TGTGCCAGCAGTGAATTCCCTAGGACGGGAAAAAGCACAGATACGCAGTATTTT
d_call: -; v_call: TRBV7-6; clone_size: few; j_call: TRBJ1-4; cdr3_aa: CASSRRAGEEKLFF; cdr3_nt: TGTGCCAGCAGTCGTCGCGCGGGCGAGGAAAAACTGTTTTTT
d_call: -; v_call: TRBV6-5; clone_size: -; j_call: TRBJ2-1; cdr3_aa: CASSPGPGREQFF; cdr3_nt: TGTGCCAGCAGCCCGGGACCGGGACGAGAGCAGTTCTTC
d_call: -; v_call: TRBV4-1; clone_size: few; j_call: TRBJ1-4; cdr3_aa: CASRKGSPGELFF; cdr3_nt: TGCGCCAGCAGGAAGGGTAGCCCTGGAGAACTGTTTTTT
d_call: -; v_call: TRBV20-1; clone_size: many; j_call: TRBJ2-5; cdr3_aa: CSARNPTGSGSETQYF; cdr3_nt: TGCAGTGCTAGAAACCCAACAGGGTCGGGGTCTGAGACCCAGTACTTC
d_call: TRBD2; v_call: TRBV6-5; clone_size: few; j_call: TRBJ2-7; cdr3_aa: CASRPSSGSVSYEQYF; cdr3_nt: TGTGCCAGCCGCCCGAGTAGCGGGAGTGTTTCCTACGAGCAGTACTTC
d_call: -; v_call: TRBV7-2; clone_size: few; j_call: TRBJ1-5; cdr3_aa: CASSSGVYSNQPQHF; cdr3_nt: TGTGCCAGCAGCTCAGGGGTCTATAGCAATCAGCCCCAGCATTTT
d_call: TRBD1; v_call: TRBV29-1; clone_size: many; j_call: TRBJ2-2; cdr3_aa: CSVLTGTTGELFF; cdr3_nt: TGCAGCGTATTGACAGGGACCACCGGGGAGCTGTTTTTT
d_call: TRBD2; v_call: TRBV27; clone_size: few; j_call: TRBJ2-7; cdr3_aa: CASKETGGISYEQYF; cdr3_nt: TGTGCCAGCAAGGAGACGGGAGGCATTTCCTACGAGCAGTACTTC
d_call: -; v_call: TRBV12-3/TRBV12-4; clone_size: few; j_call: TRBJ1-4; cdr3_aa: CASSFAVTATNEKLFF; cdr3_nt: TGTGCCAGCAGTTTTGCGGTTACTGCAACTAATGAAAAACTGTTTTTT
d_call: -; v_call: TRBV24-1; clone_size: many; j_call: TRBJ1-5; cdr3_aa: CATSDPYSNQPQHF; cdr3_nt: TGTGCCACCAGTGATCCATATAGCAATCAGCCCCAGCATTTT
d_call: -; v_call: TRBV5-1; clone_size: -; j_call: TRBJ1-1; cdr3_aa: CASRPGNTEAFF; cdr3_nt: TGCGCCAGCAGGCCGGGGAACACTGAAGCTTTCTTT
d_call: TRBD1; v_call: TRBV29-1; clone_size: many; j_call: TRBJ1-4; cdr3_aa: CSVEDSEGQLNEKLFF; cdr3_nt: TGCAGCGTTGAAGACTCTGAGGGACAGCTTAATGAAAAACTGTTTTTT
d_call: -; v_call: TRBV29-1; clone_size: many; j_call: TRBJ2-7; cdr3_aa: CSVEGWPEQYF; cdr3_nt: TGCAGCGTTGAAGGGTGGCCCGAGCAGTACTTC
d_call: TRBD2; v_call: TRBV19; clone_size: many; j_call: TRBJ2-1; cdr3_aa: CASSTPTSGKVYNEQFF; cdr3_nt: TGTGCCAGTAGTACCCCGACTAGCGGAAAGGTATACAATGAGCAGTTCTTC
d_call: TRBD2; v_call: TRBV12-3/TRBV12-4; clone_size: many; j_call: TRBJ2-3; cdr3_aa: CASSWTSGADTQYF; cdr3_nt: TGTGCCAGCAGTTGGACTAGCGGGGCAGATACGCAGTATTTT
d_call: -; v_call: TRBV12-3/TRBV12-4; clone_size: many; j_call: TRBJ2-1; cdr3_aa: CASSLLVENNEQFF; cdr3_nt: TGTGCCAGCAGTTTATTGGTCGAAAACAATGAGCAGTTCTTC
d_call: -; v_call: TRBV10-3; clone_size: once; j_call: TRBJ1-1; cdr3_aa: CAISESIVNTEAFF; cdr3_nt: TGTGCCATCAGTGAGTCGATTGTGAACACTGAAGCTTTCTTT
d_call: -; v_call: TRBV29-1; clone_size: many; j_call: TRBJ2-7; cdr3_aa: CSVGRVGLEQYF; cdr3_nt: TGCAGCGTTGGTCGAGTGGGGCTCGAGCAGTACTTC
d_call: TRBD1; v_call: TRBV7-9; clone_size: -; j_call: TRBJ2-4; cdr3_aa: CASSLSGTGEGKNIQYF; cdr3_nt: TGTGCCAGCAGCTTATCCGGGACAGGGGAGGGCAAAAACATTCAGTACTTC
d_call: TRBD1; v_call: TRBV23-1; clone_size: -; j_call: TRBJ2-2; cdr3_aa: CASSQSRPGQKNTGELFF; cdr3_nt: TGCGCCAGCAGTCAATCAAGGCCGGGACAGAAGAACACCGGGGAGCTGTTTTTT
d_call: -; v_call: TRBV4-1; clone_size: -; j_call: TRBJ1-1; cdr3_aa: CASSQDEGAEAFF; cdr3_nt: TGCGCCAGCAGCCAAGATGAGGGGGCTGAAGCTTTCTTT
d_call: TRBD2; v_call: TRBV7-6; clone_size: many; j_call: TRBJ2-1; cdr3_aa: CASQRVAGGSSSYNEQFF; cdr3_nt: TGTGCCAGCCAGAGAGTAGCGGGAGGCTCGAGCTCCTACAATGAGCAGTTCTTC
d_call: -; v_call: TRBV14; clone_size: -; j_call: TRBJ1-2; cdr3_aa: CASSPTIHPAAYGYTF; cdr3_nt: TGTGCCAGCAGCCCTACGATCCATCCGGCGGCGTATGGCTACACCTTC
d_call: -; v_call: TRBV4-2; clone_size: -; j_call: TRBJ1-1; cdr3_aa: CASSQDIGHTEAFF; cdr3_nt: TGTGCCAGCAGCCAAGATATAGGCCACACTGAAGCTTTCTTT